These 22 T cell receptor beta chains were all obtained from the same sample, sequenced in a study of low-dose radiotherapy and immunotherapy resistance in tumors. Noted time point: after trial treatment. Indicated treatment: LDRT plus nivolumab, ipilimumab, low-dose cyclophosphamide and aspirin (RACIN trial). TRAV- and TRBV-specific primers, spanning alpha and beta chains, primed first-strand cDNA. Both a constant-region primer and a V-primer adapter served to amplify TCRs across 20 PCR cycles. TCRdb analysed the reads with MiXCR anew, one entry per CDR3 protein. This table has 95,000 to 100,000 distinct CDR3 sequences, less than 25% appearing once. The sequencing used PBMCs, collected after low-dose radiotherapy plus immunotherapy. These receptors originate from a male donor with prostate cancer.

J is TRBJ2-2 and V is TRBV20-1, with 9 bases fitting TRBD1. Germline loops: CDR1 DFQATT, CDR2 SNEGSKA (reference sequence). The CDR3 is made up of 14 amino acids. V was clipped by 5 bases and J by 4 bases; unmatched bases: 5. CDR3 nucleotides: TGCAGTGCTGTGGGGGACAGGGCCACCGGGGAGCTGTTTTTT. Its translation: CSAVGDRATGELFF.

This clonotype has at least ten counts. The chain uses TRBV29-1 and TRBJ2-5; no clear D. There are 11 residues in the CDR3. V dropped 7 bases and J dropped 7 bases, with 13 bases sitting between them. Germline CDR1 and CDR2: SQVTM and ANQGSEA. The CDR3 nucleotides are TGCAGCGGCGCGGCCCCAGGGACCCAGTACTTC. It codes for CSGAAPGTQYF.

This clonotype was found many times. J is TRBJ2-1 and V is TRBV19; TRBD1 is a possible D gene (5 bases). Germline V lookup: CDR1 LNHDA, CDR2 SQIVND (reference sequence). The CDR3 contains 13 residues. The V gene lost 5 bases and the J gene lost 7 bases, with 12 bases spanning the gap. CDR3 residues: CASSPTGSNEQFF. DNA for the CDR3: TGTGCCAGTAGTCCCACAGGTTCGAATGAGCAGTTCTTC.

This clonotype was counted at least ten times. The rearrangement joins TRBV12-3 or TRBV12-4 to TRBJ1-6; TRBD1 might be the D (5 bases). Trimming removed 0 bases at V and 8 bases at J, with 11 bases between. The CDR3 covers 15 residues. CDR3 in DNA: TGTGCCAGCAGTTTAGCCGGGGCCGGATATTCACCCCTCCACTTT. Translating gives CASSLAGAGYSPLHF.

This clonotype was observed at least ten times. Here the CDR3 DNA reads TGTGCCAGCAGCTTCGTTAACCCCTTTACAGGGGGATCTTACGAGCAGTACTTC. Amino acid sequence: CASSFVNPFTGGSYEQYF. The chain uses TRBV7-2 and TRBJ2-7; 8 positions match TRBD1. After removal of 3 bases from V and 4 bases from J, the junction contained 17 bases not matched to a gene. The V gene's germline CDR1 is SGHTA and CDR2 FQGNSA. The CDR3 covers 18 residues.

This clonotype was seen repeatedly, ten times or more. The chain couples TRBV7-2 to TRBJ2-5; possibly TRBD1 or TRBD2 for D (6 bases each). The V and J ends lost 5 bases and 5 bases respectively, with 18 bases between them. Germline-derived CDR1 and CDR2 are SGHTA and FQGNSA. This CDR3 has 15 residues. CDR3 in amino acids: CASSPLGGRRETQYF. The CDR3 DNA reads as TGTGCCAGCAGCCCCTTAGGGGGGCGCCGGGAGACCCAGTACTTC. The whole variable domain, remainder taken from reference TRBV7-2 and TRBJ2-5, is GAGVSQSPSNKVTEKGKDVELRCDPISGHTALYWYRQSLGQGLEFLIYFQGNSAPDKSGLPSDRFSAERTGGSVSTLTIQRTQQEDSAVYLCASSPLGGRRETQYFGPGTRLLVL.

This clonotype occurred many times. This chain joins TRBV20-1 and TRBJ2-5; a possible D gene is TRBD1 (5 bases). The CDR3 runs 13 residues. V dropped 2 bases and J dropped 1 base, with 8 bases sitting between them. Germline assignment: CDR1 DFQATT and CDR2 SNEGSKA (reference sequence). In DNA form, the CDR3 reads TGCAGTGCTAGATTGGACACCCAAGAGACCCAGTACTTC. It codes for CSARLDTQETQYF.

The V call is TRBV10-3, the J call TRBJ2-7, with D maybe TRBD2 (5 bases). The CDR3 consists of 15 residues. Trimming left V 0 bases short and J 5 bases short, with 14 bases between. CDR1 and CDR2 from the germline V gene are ENHRY and SYGVKD. The DNA of the CDR3 is TGTGCCATCAGTGAGTCTGGGAGAATGGTCAACGAGCAGTACTTC. It yields the protein CAISESGRMVNEQYF.

This clonotype has ten or more counts. The chain carries TRBV5-1 and TRBJ2-3; D might be TRBD2 (5 bases). Germline V gene sequence: CDR1 SGHRS, CDR2 YFSETQ. V was pared by 0 bases and J by 6 bases, with 11 bases between. CDR3 length: 14 residues. The CDR3 here is CASSLEGEVDTQYF. The CDR3 nucleotides read TGCGCCAGCAGCTTGGAGGGAGAGGTGGATACGCAGTATTTT.

The table lists this clonotype with many counts. CDR3 bases: TGTGCCAGCAGCTACAGACAGGGGACGTACGAGCAGTACTTC. Its protein product is CASSYRQGTYEQYF. The rearrangement uses TRBV13 and TRBJ2-7, with 8 bases fitting TRBD1. The CDR3 is 14 amino acids. V trimming: 4 bases; J trimming: 4 bases; junction bases outside the gene matches: 6. Germline-derived CDR1 and CDR2 are PRHDT and FYEKMQ (reference sequence).

This CDR3 is CASRLLGTGRGYTF. The CDR3 bases are TGTGCCAGCAGGTTACTCGGGACAGGGCGAGGCTACACCTTC. This chain links TRBV28 with TRBJ1-2, with TRBD1 matching 9 bases. In germline, CDR1 is MDHEN, CDR2 SYDVKM. There are 14 residues in the CDR3. The ends lost 6 bases at V and 8 bases at J; junction bases unmatched: 10.

Turning to this clonotype: With only one base between it and a far larger clone, this is likely a read error. The chain uses TRBV5-3 and TRBJ1-5, with D possibly TRBD1 on 5 matching bases. TRBV5-3 is designated an ORF whose function remains uncertain. There are 13 residues in the CDR3. CDR3 DNA sequence: TGTGTCAGCAGCGGGACCCAATATCAGCCCCAGCATTTT. This codes for CVSSGTQYQPQHF.

This clonotype was counted ten times or more. The genes are TRBV3-1 and TRBJ2-5; 8 bases map to TRBD2. Losses at the gene ends were 4 bases for V and 1 base for J; bases not matched to a gene: 2. CDR3 length equals 14 residues. CDR1 and CDR2 (germline): LGHDT, YNNKEL (reference sequence). This CDR3 reads CASSLGTSQETQYF. The CDR3 nucleotides are TGTGCCAGCAGCCTCGGGACTAGCCAAGAGACCCAGTACTTC.

The V call is TRBV4-2, the J call TRBJ2-1, with 9 bases lining up with TRBD2. The CDR3 runs 15 residues. Unmatched junction bases numbered 1, after V lost 0 bases and J lost 4 bases. Germline CDR1 reads LGHNA; CDR2 reads YNFKEQ. The CDR3 here is CASSQESGGYNEQFF. The CDR3 bases are TGTGCCAGCAGCCAAGAGAGCGGGGGGTACAATGAGCAGTTCTTC.

In this sample, this clonotype turned up many times. The genes are TRBV7-3 and TRBJ1-6; 10 positions match TRBD1. Looked up from germline, CDR1 is SGHTA and CDR2 is FQGTGA. The CDR3 is 14 residues long. The ends lost 5 bases at V and 9 bases at J; junction bases unmatched: 4. CDR3 nucleotide sequence: TGTGCCAGCAGCCCAGGACAGGGGGTTTCACCCCTCCACTTT. Translated, it gives CASSPGQGVSPLHF. Supplemented by reference TRBV7-3 and TRBJ1-6, the full variable domain reads GAGVSQTPSNKVTEKGKYVELRCDPISGHTALYWYRQSLGQGPEFLIYFQGTGAADDSGLPNDRFFAVRPEGSVSTLKIQRTERGDSAVYLCASSPGQGVSPLHFGNGTRLTVT.

This clonotype was seen repeatedly, ten times or more. V gene TRBV27 combines with J gene TRBJ1-5; D may be TRBD1 (5 bases). The CDR3 spans 14 residues. V was clipped by 5 bases and J by 0 bases, with 8 bases between them. Germline V gives CDR1 MNHEY, CDR2 SMNVEV (reference sequence). The CDR3 is CASSTGGSNQPQHF. The CDR3 DNA reads as TGTGCCAGCAGTACCGGGGGTAGCAATCAGCCCCAGCATTTT.

This clonotype was picked up many times. The chain is built from TRBV18 and TRBJ2-1; D gene ambiguous. V lost 5 bases and J 7 bases, leaving 9 bases between the germline ends. Germline V gene lookup returns CDR1 KGHSH and CDR2 LQKENI. This CDR3 spans 12 amino acids. The CDR3 loop is CASSSLGNEQFF. The CDR3 nucleotides read TGTGCCAGCTCAAGTTTGGGAAATGAGCAGTTCTTC.

The chain combines TRBV20-1 with TRBJ1-2; D is ambiguous. Trimming removed 3 bases at V and 10 bases at J, with 27 bases between. The CDR3 runs to 16 residues. CDR1 and CDR2 from the germline V gene are DFQATT and SNEGSKA (reference sequence). This chain's CDR3 is CSASDLAAETQRDYTF. CDR3 nucleotides: TGCAGTGCTAGTGATCTAGCCGCCGAGACCCAGCGGGACTACACCTTC.

In this sample, this clonotype turned up many times. The chain uses TRBV20-1 and TRBJ1-1; 9 bases line up with TRBD1. V was pared by 0 bases and J by 1 base, with 3 bases of the junction left unmatched. The CDR3 has 15 residues. Per germline, CDR1 DFQATT and CDR2 SNEGSKA (reference sequence). The CDR3 loop is CSARDQGQGNTEAFF. CDR3 in DNA: TGCAGTGCTAGAGATCAGGGACAGGGGAACACTGAAGCTTTCTTT.

The table lists this clonotype with many counts. The chain couples TRBV6-4 to TRBJ2-3, with TRBD2 matching over 10 bases. Germline values: CDR1 MRHNA, CDR2 SNTAGT. CDR3 size: 15 residues. Trimming removed 4 bases from V and 2 bases from J; junction bases left unmatched: 3. As DNA, the CDR3 is TGTGCCAGCAGTGTCGGGACTAGCGACACAGATACGCAGTATTTT. This encodes CASSVGTSDTDTQYF.

This clonotype was seen ten or more times. V is TRBV7-9 and J is TRBJ2-4; TRBD1 agrees at 10 bases. The germline CDR1 and CDR2 sequences are SEHNR and FQNEAQ (reference sequence). J was trimmed by 2 bases and V by 6 bases; bases with no gene match: 1. CDR3 size: 14 residues. In DNA form, the CDR3 reads TGTGCCAGCAGGGGACAGGGGACCAAAAACATTCAGTACTTC. This gives the protein CASRGQGTKNIQYF.

In regard to this clonotype: A far larger clone is just one base off, so this is likely a read error. The V and J genes are TRBV12-3 or TRBV12-4 and TRBJ2-5; TRBD1 agrees at 12 bases. V trimming: 6 bases; J trimming: 11 bases; junction bases outside the gene matches: 16. The CDR3 length is 16 residues. The CDR3 region has the DNA TGTGCCAGCAGACCGACGGGGGACAGGGGGCGAAATGAGCAGTACTTC. This gives the protein CASRPTGDRGRNEQYF.